These T cell receptor beta chains were read from a single sample in a study of blood T cell repertoires in COVID-19. The protocol was immunoSEQ multiplex PCR, while the TCRdb copy is restricted to in-frame clones and leaves out a portion. Of 75,000 to 100,000 clones in the sample, around 85% were seen once. The specimen was peripheral blood. The origin of the receptors is a man between 60 and 70 years old with acute or convalescent COVID-19. Both conserved end residues are part of each CDR3.

v_call,j_call,cdr3_aa
TRBV29-1,TRBJ2-1,CSVEDRQGSYNEQFF
TRBV3-1/TRBV3-2,TRBJ1-4,CASSRQNEKLFF
TRBV9,TRBJ1-2,CASSVGTGQGVDGYTF
TRBV29-1,TRBJ2-3,CSAIETMGDTQYF
TRBV2,TRBJ1-2,CASPPGQGGNYGYTF
TRBV7-2,TRBJ2-1,CASSPRPAGILLWQFF
TRBV29-1,TRBJ2-3,CSVPGETGVVFFTDTQYF
TRBV29-1,TRBJ2-2,CSVVVAGKAGELFF
TRBV30,TRBJ1-1,CACLTGKVEAFF
TRBV10-2,TRBJ1-5,CASSELLSGNQPQHF
TRBV14,TRBJ2-1,CASNQGRGGHEQFF
TRBV25-1,TRBJ1-1,CASSDGLWINTEAFF
TRBV4-2,TRBJ1-6,CASSQESGRSSPLHF
TRBV29-1,TRBJ1-3,CSVELYDENTIYF
TRBV19,TRBJ1-2,CASSIPGGRNYGYTF
TRBV11-2,TRBJ2-1,CASSLERGNSYNEQFF
TRBV29-1,TRBJ1-2,CSVPSGLIPGSNYGYTF
TRBV7-6,TRBJ1-1,CASSLETTGGTEAFF
TRBV19,TRBJ2-1,CASSMGQVTGGNDEQFF
TRBV19,TRBJ1-2,CASRTDSYGYTF
TRBV6-6,TRBJ1-1,CAISSGQGMNTEAFF
TRBV5-4,TRBJ2-3,CASSWGGAARGTDTQYF
TRBV6-6,TRBJ1-2,CASSTPSGTNNYGYTF
TRBV4-3,TRBJ1-3,CASSQDGAGVGNTIYF
TRBV6-5,TRBJ2-2,CASSGRVGGELFF
TRBV5-1,TRBJ1-1,CASSVQEQGLNTEAFF
TRBV6-5,TRBJ2-7,CASRQGAGEQYF
TRBV14,TRBJ1-5,CASSQAGNQPQHF
TRBV11-2,TRBJ1-2,CASSLEAGIYGYTF
TRBV18,TRBJ1-1,CASSPDRALNTEAFF
TRBV12-3/TRBV12-4,TRBJ1-3,CASSLDRRDTIYF
TRBV2,TRBJ2-2,CASSVNSPLAGELFF
TRBV30,TRBJ1-2,CAWSVEGDGYTF
TRBV6-1,TRBJ1-6,CASSEDKSSYNSPLHF
TRBV5-1,TRBJ2-3,CASSLDGQADTQYF
TRBV19,TRBJ2-1,CASSIALAGGPNEQFF
TRBV27,TRBJ1-3,CASSLSRTTGNTIYF
TRBV4-3,TRBJ2-7,CASSQEERTGGSFEQYF
TRBV2,TRBJ1-2,CASSQGTGPLIFKGYTF
TRBV19,TRBJ1-2,CASSIGAGGSDYGYTF
TRBV30,TRBJ1-2,CAWNRGNGYTF
TRBV10-2,TRBJ1-2,CASSEDRGSQGYTF
TRBV12-3/TRBV12-4,TRBJ1-4,CASRRRGNEKLFF
TRBV3-1/TRBV3-2,TRBJ1-5,CASSHSPGAQPQHF
TRBV7-2,TRBJ2-7,CASSAYGTSSYEQYF
TRBV4-1,TRBJ1-5,CASSQGAGGRSNQPQHF
TRBV18,TRBJ1-2,CASSGTGGSGYTF
TRBV10-3,TRBJ1-3,CAISSGQGSGNTIYF
TRBV6-5,TRBJ1-1,CASSLQGGTEAFF
TRBV5-4,TRBJ2-1,CASSKPSGPNNEQFF